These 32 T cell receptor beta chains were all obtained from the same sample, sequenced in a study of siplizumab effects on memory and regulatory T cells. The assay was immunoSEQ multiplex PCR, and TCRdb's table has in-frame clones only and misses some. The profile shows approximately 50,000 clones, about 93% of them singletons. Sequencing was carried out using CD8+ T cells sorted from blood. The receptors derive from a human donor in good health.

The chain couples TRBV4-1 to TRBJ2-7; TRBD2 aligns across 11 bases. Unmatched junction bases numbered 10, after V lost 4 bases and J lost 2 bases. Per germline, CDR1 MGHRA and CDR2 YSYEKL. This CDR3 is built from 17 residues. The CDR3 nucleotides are TGCGCCAGCAGCCTCCAGCTAGCGGGAGGTACAGCCTACGAGCAGTACTTC. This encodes CASSLQLAGGTAYEQYF.

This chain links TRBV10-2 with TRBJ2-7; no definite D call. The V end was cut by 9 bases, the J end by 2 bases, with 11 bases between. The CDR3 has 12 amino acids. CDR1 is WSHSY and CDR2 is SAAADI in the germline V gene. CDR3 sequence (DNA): TGCGCCAGTAGAACCAACCCCTACGAGCAGTACTTC. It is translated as CASRTNPYEQYF.

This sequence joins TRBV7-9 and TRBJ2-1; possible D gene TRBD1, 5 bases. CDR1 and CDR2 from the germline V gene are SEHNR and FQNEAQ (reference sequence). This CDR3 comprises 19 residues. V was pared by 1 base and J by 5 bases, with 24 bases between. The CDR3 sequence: CASSLVLSPGPPLNNEQFF. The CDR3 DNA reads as TGTGCCAGCAGCTTAGTATTGTCGCCAGGGCCCCCTCTAAACAATGAGCAGTTCTTC.

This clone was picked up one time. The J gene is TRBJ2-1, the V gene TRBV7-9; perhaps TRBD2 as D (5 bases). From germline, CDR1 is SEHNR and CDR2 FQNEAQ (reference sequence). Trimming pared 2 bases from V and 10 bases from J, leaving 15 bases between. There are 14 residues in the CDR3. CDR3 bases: TGTGCCAGCAGCTTATTCGACCTCCCTAGCGAGCAGTTCTTC. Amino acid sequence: CASSLFDLPSEQFF.

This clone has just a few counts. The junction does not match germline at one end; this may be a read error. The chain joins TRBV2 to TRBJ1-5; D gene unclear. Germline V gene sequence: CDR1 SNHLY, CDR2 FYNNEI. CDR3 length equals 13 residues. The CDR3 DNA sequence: TGTGCCAGCAGTGAAGAATGGAATCAACCCCAGCATTTT. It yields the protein CASSEEWNQPQHF.

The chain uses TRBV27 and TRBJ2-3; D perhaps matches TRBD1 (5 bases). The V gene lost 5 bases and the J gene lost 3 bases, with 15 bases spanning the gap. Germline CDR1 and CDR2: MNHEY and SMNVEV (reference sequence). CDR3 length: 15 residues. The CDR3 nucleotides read TGTGCCAGCAGTCATCCCCGACAGACGACAGATACGCAGTATTTT. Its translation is CASSHPRQTTDTQYF.

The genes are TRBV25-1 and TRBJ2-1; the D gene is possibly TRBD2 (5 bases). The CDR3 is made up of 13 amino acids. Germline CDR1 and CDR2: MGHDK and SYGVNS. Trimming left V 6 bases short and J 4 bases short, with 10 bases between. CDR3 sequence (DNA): TGTGCCAGCAGGGTGGGCGGGTACAATGAGCAGTTCTTC. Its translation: CASRVGGYNEQFF.

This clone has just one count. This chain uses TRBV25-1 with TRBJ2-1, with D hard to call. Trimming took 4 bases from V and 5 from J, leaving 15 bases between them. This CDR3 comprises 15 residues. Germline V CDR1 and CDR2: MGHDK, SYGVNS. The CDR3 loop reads CASSAPLVRDNEQFF. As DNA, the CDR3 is TGTGCCAGCAGTGCCCCCCTCGTTCGGGACAATGAGCAGTTCTTC.

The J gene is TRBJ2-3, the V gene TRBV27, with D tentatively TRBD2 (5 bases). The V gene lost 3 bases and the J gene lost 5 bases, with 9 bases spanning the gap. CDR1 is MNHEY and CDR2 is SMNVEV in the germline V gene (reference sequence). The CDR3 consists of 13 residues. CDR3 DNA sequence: TGTGCCAGCAGTTTCCGGGGAGAAGATACGCAGTATTTT. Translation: CASSFRGEDTQYF.

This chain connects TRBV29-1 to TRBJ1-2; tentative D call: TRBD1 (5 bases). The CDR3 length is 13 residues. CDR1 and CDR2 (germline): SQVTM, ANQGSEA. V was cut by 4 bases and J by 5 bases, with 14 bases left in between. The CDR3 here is CSVALWGEYGYTF. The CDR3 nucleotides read TGCAGCGTTGCTCTGTGGGGGGAGTATGGCTACACCTTC.

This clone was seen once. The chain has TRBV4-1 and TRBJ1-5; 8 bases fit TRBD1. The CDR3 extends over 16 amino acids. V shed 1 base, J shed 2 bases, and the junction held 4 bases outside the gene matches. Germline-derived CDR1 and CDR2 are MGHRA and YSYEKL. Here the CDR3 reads CASSQGTGLGNQPQHF. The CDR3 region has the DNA TGCGCCAGCAGCCAAGGGACAGGGCTAGGCAATCAGCCCCAGCATTTT.

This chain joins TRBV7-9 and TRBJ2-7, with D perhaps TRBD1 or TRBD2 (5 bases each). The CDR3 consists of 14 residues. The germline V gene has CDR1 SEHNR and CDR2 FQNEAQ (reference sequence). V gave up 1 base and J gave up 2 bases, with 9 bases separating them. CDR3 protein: CASSLVGPTYEQYF. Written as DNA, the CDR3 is TGTGCCAGCAGCTTAGTGGGACCGACCTACGAGCAGTACTTC.

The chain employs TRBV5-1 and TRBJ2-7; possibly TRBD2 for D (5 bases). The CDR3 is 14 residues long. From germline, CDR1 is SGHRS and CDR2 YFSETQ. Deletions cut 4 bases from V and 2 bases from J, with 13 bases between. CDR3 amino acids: CASSERLTAYEQYF. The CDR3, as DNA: TGCGCCAGCAGCGAGCGGTTGACGGCCTACGAGCAGTACTTC.

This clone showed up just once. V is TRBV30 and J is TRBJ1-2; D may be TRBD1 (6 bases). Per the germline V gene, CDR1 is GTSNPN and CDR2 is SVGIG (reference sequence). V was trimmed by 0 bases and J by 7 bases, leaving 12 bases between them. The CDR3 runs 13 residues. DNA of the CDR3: TGTGCCTGGAGTGTAACAGGGTCGGGTGGCTACACCTTC. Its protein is CAWSVTGSGGYTF.

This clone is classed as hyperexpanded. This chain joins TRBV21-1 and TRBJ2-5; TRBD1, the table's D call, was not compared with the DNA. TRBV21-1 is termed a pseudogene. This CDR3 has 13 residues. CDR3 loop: CASSRAEQETQYF. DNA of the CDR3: TGTGCCAGCAGCAGGGCAGAGCAAGAGACCCAGTACTTC.

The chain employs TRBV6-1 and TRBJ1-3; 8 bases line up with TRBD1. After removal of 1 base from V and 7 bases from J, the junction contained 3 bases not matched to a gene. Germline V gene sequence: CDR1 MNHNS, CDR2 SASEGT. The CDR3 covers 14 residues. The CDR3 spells CASSEGQGWNTIYF. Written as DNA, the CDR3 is TGTGCCAGCAGTGAAGGACAGGGGTGGAACACCATATATTTT.

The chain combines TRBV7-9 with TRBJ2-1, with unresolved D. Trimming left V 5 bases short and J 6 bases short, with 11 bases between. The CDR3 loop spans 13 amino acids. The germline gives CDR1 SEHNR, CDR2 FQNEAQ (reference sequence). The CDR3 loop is CASSPRSVNEQFF. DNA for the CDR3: TGTGCCAGCAGCCCTCGGTCGGTCAATGAGCAGTTCTTC.

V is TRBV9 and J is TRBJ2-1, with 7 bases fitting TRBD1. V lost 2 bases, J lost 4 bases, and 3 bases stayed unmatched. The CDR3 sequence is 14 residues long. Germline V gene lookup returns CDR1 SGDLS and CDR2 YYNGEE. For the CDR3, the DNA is TGTGCCAGCAGCGTCAGACAGGGATACAATGAGCAGTTCTTC. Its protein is CASSVRQGYNEQFF.

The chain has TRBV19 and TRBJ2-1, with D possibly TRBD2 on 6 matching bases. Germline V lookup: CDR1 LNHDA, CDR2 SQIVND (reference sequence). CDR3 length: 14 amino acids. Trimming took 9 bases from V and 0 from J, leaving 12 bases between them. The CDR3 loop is CASRDLSSYNEQFF. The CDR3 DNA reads TGTGCCAGCAGGGACTTGAGCTCCTACAATGAGCAGTTCTTC.

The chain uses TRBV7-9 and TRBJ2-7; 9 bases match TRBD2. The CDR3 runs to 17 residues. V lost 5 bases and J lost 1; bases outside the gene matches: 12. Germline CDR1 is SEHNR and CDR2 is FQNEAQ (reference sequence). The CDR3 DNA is TGTGCCAGCAGCCCCGTAACCGCGGGAGGGAGATCCTACGAGCAGTACTTC. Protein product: CASSPVTAGGRSYEQYF.

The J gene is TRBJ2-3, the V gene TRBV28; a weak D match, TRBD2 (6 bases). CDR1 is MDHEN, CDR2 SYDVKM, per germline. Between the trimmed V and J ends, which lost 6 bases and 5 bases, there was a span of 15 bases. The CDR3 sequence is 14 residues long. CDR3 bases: TGTGCCAGCAGCAACCATGGACTAAGAGATACGCAGTATTTT. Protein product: CASSNHGLRDTQYF. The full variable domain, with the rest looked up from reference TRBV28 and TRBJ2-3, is DVKVTQSSRYLVKRTGEKVFLECVQDMDHENMFWYRQDPGLGLRLIYFSYDVKMKEKGDIPEGYSVSREKKERFSLILESASTNQTSMYLCASSNHGLRDTQYFGPGTRLTVL.

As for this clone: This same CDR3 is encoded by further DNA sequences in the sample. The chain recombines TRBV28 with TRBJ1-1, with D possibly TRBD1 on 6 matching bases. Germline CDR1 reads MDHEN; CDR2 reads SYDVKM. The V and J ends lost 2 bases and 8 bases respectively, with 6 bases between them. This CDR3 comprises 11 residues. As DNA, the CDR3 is TGTGCCAGCAGTTTAAGGGGGGAAGCTTTCTTT. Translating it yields CASSLRGEAFF.

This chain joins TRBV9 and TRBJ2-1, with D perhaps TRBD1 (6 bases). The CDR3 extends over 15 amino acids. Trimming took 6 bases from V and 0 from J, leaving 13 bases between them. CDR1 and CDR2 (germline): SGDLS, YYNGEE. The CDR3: CASTQGQSSYNEQFF. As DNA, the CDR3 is TGTGCCAGCACCCAAGGACAGAGCTCCTACAATGAGCAGTTCTTC.

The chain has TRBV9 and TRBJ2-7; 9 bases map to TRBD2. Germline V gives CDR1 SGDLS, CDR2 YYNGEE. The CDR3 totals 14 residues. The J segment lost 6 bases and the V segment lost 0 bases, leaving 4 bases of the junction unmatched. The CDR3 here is CASSVEGTSSEQYF. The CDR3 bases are TGTGCCAGCAGCGTAGAAGGGACTAGCTCCGAGCAGTACTTC.

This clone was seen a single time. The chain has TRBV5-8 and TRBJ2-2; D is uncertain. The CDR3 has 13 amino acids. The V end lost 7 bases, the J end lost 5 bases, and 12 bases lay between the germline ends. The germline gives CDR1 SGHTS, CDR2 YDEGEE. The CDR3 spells CASPWEGTGELFF. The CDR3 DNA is TGTGCCAGCCCCTGGGAAGGAACCGGGGAGCTGTTTTTT.

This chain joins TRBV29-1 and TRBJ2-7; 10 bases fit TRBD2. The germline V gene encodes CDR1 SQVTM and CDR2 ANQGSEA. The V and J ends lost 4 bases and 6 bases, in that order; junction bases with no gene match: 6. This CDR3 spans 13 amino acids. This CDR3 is CSVVFLAGVEQYF. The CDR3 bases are TGCAGCGTTGTGTTCCTAGCGGGAGTCGAGCAGTACTTC.

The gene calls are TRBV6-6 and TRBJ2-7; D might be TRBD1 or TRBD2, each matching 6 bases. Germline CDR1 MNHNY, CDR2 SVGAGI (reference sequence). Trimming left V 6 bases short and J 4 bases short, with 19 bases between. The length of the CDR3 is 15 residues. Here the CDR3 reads CASSLAAGQSYEQYF. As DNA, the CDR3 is TGTGCCAGCAGCCTCGCGGCGGGACAAAGTTACGAGCAGTACTTC.

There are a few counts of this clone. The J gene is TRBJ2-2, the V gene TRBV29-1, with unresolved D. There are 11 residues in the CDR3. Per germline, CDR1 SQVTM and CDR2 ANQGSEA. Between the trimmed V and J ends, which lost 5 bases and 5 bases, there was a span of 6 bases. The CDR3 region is CSVKGTGELFF. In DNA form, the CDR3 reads TGCAGCGTTAAGGGAACCGGGGAGCTGTTTTTT.

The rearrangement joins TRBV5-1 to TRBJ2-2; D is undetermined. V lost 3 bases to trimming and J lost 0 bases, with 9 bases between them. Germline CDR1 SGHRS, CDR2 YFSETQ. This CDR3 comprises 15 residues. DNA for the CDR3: TGCGCCAGCAGCTACCCGGAAGCGAACACCGGGGAGCTGTTTTTT. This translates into CASSYPEANTGELFF.

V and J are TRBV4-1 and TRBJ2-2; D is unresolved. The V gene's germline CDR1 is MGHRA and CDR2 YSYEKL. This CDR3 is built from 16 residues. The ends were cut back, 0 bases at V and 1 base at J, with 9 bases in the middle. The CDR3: CASSQEGYGNTGELFF. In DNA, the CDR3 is TGCGCCAGCAGCCAAGAGGGTTATGGGAACACCGGGGAGCTGTTTTTT.

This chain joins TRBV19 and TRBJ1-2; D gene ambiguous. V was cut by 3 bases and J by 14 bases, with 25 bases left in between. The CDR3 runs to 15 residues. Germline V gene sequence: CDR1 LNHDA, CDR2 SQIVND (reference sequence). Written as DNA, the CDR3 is TGTGCCAGTAGTATCGGGAGGCTGGTGGGGTATAATCAGACCTTC. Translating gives CASSIGRLVGYNQTF.

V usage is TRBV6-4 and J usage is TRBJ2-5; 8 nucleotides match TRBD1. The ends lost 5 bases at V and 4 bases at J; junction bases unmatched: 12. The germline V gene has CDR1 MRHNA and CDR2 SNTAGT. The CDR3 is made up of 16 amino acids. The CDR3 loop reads CASSLHRTGSGETQYF. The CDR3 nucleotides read TGTGCCAGCAGTCTCCATCGGACAGGGAGCGGAGAGACCCAGTACTTC.